Listed below are T cell receptor beta chains from one sample, sequenced in a study of T cells in localized non-small cell lung cancer. Some clones are missing from TCRdb's copy, which holds only in-frame ones; the method was immunoSEQ multiplex PCR. The data hold around 92,000 clones, with roughly 93% observed a single time. The sample consisted of PBMCs, taken before any cancer treatment. The receptors shown here come from a woman aged 40-70 years with stage II squamous cell lung carcinoma. CDR3s include the opening cysteine and the closing phenylalanine or tryptophan. The D gene is left open where the match is weak. Expanded clones are given a class, and other clones once, few, many or no size at all.

TRBD1	TRBV5-1	.	TRBJ2-2	TGCGCCAGCAGCTTGGGGGACAGGATATTCGCCGGGGAGCTGTTTTTT	CASSLGDRIFAGELFF
.	TRBV6-5	.	TRBJ2-7	TGTGCCAGCAGTAACACCCAATACGAGCAGTACTTC	CASSNTQYEQYF
.	TRBV19	.	TRBJ2-7	TGTGCCAGTAGTACCACAGGGAGCCGGTACTACGAGCAGTACTTC	CASSTTGSRYYEQYF
TRBD2	TRBV5-1	.	TRBJ2-1	TGCGCCAGCAGCCTCCTCGGGACTAGTGTAAATGAGCAGTTCTTC	CASSLLGTSVNEQFF
.	TRBV4-1	.	TRBJ2-3	TGCGCCAGCAGCCAAGATCCCGGCGCGGCTGGAGTCACAGATACGCAGTATTTT	CASSQDPGAAGVTDTQYF
.	TRBV28	.	TRBJ1-4	TGTGCCAGCAGTTTGGTTGGGGTTAATGAAAAACTGTTTTTT	CASSLVGVNEKLFF
TRBD1	TRBV2	.	TRBJ2-1	TGTGCCAGCAGTCAGGGACAGGGGAACTACAATGAGCAGTTCTTC	CASSQGQGNYNEQFF
.	TRBV5-8	.	TRBJ1-2	TGTGCCAGCCGGGGGGGCAATTGGTATGGCTACACCTTC	CASRGGNWYGYTF
TRBD2	TRBV27	.	TRBJ2-3	TGTGCCAGCAGTTTATCGGGACTAGCTGGAACAGATACGCAGTATTTT	CASSLSGLAGTDTQYF
.	TRBV5-6	.	TRBJ2-7	TGTGCCAGCAGCGGTCCTGGGGGGGCTTCCTACGAGCAGTACTTC	CASSGPGGASYEQYF
.	TRBV19	.	TRBJ1-4	TGTGCCAGTAGTATACTATCAGGGCGAGGTGAAAAACTGTTTTTT	CASSILSGRGEKLFF
.	TRBV7-9	.	TRBJ1-1	TGTGCCAGCAGCCCCGGGACAAATAGTGAAGCTTTCTTT	CASSPGTNSEAFF
.	TRBV4-1	.	TRBJ2-7	TGCGCCAGCAGCCATCGGGGGATGCAGTACTTC	CASSHRGMQYF
.	TRBV7-9	.	TRBJ1-4	TGTGCCAGCAGCTTTGGGATGGGACGGGCAACTAATGAAAAACTGTTTTTT	CASSFGMGRATNEKLFF
.	TRBV5-1	.	TRBJ2-7	TGCGCCAGCAGCTACCCAGGTGGGACGGGATTGCGCGAGCAGTACTTC	CASSYPGGTGLREQYF
.	TRBV28	.	TRBJ2-1	TGTGCCAGCAGTCTTGCCGGGACACGGAATGAGCAGTTCTTC	CASSLAGTRNEQFF
TRBD1	TRBV2	.	TRBJ1-6	TGTGCCAGCAGTGAGACAGGGGTCGGTTCACCCCTCCACTTT	CASSETGVGSPLHF
.	TRBV18	.	TRBJ2-2	TGTGCCAGCTCGCCTGGGGCCTCGAACACCGGGGAGCTGTTTTTT	CASSPGASNTGELFF
.	TRBV11-3	once	TRBJ1-3	TGTGCCAGCAGCTTAGGCCCTGGAAACACCATATATTTT	CASSLGPGNTIYF
.	TRBV19	.	TRBJ1-1	TGTGCCAGTAAAAGTAGACCCGAGACTGAAGCTTTCTTT	CASKSRPETEAFF